This T cell receptor beta chain was sequenced for a study of cytomegalovirus exposure and HLA in healthy donors. The PCR contained 60 Vbeta and 13 Jbeta primers. Sequenced by immunoSEQ multiplex PCR; TCRdb stores in-frame clones only, minus some. Counted here are about 110,000 clones, 77% occurring once; the ten biggest clones make up approximately 4.2%. As for this clone: The antigen is unknown.

Study-wide results and caveats: Productive status was seen about 87% or about 30% of the time for most TCR beta V segments in an earlier analysis.

Specimen: PBMCs. This receptor was identified in a male donor in good health and CMV-seronegative.

CDR3 DNA: TGTGCCAGTAGTATTCGGCTAGCGGGAGGTCCAACCTACGAGCAGTACTTC. This encodes CASSIRLAGGPTYEQYF. The chain recombines TRBV19 with TRBJ2-7, with 11 positions matching TRBD2. The germline gives CDR1 LNHDA, CDR2 SQIVND (reference sequence). V was pared by 3 bases and J by 2 bases, with 9 bases of the junction left unmatched. This CDR3 comprises 17 residues.